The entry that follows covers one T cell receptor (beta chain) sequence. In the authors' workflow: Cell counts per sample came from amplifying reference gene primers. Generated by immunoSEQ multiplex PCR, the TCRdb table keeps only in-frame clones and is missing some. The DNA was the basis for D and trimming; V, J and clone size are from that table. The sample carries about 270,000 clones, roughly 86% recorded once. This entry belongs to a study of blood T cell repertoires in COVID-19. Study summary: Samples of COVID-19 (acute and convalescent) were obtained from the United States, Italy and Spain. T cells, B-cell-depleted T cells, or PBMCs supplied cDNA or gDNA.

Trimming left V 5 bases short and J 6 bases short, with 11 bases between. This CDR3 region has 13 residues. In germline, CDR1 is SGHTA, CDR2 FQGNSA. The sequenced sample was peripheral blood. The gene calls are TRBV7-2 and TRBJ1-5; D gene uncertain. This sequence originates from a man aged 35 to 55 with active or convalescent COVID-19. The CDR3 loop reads CASSGMRGQPQHF. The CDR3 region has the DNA TGTGCCAGCAGCGGCATGCGGGGTCAGCCCCAGCATTTT.